This TCR beta chain was sequenced for a study of cytotoxic CD8 clonotypes in ibrutinib-treated CLL. V dropped 8 bases and J dropped 0 bases, with 11 bases sitting between them. This CDR3 contains 15 residues. CDR1 is LGHNA, CDR2 YNFKEQ, per germline. Libraries were prepared by immunoSEQ multiplex PCR; TCRdb keeps only in-frame clonotypes and omits some of them. The table includes roughly 330,000 clones, 60% to 80% detected once. The specimen comprised PBMCs, sampled after 36 months of ibrutinib treatment. The chain employs TRBV4-2 and TRBJ1-6; D gene uncertain. The sequence derives from a human donor with chronic lymphocytic leukemia. As DNA, the CDR3 is TGTGCCAGCGGAACAGCGAGCTCCTATAATTCACCCCTCCACTTT. Its translation is CASGTASSYNSPLHF.